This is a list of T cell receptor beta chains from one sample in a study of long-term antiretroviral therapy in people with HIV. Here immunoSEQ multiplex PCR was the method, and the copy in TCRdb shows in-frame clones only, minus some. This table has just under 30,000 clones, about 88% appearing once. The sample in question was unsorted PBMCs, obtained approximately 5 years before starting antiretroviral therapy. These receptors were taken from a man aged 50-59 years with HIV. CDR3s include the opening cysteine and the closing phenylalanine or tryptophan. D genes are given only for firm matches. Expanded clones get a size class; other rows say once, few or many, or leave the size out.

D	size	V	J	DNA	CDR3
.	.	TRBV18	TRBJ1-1	TGTGCCAGCAGCCTTAAAGCGACTGAAGCTTTCTTT	CASSLKATEAFF
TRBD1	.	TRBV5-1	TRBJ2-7	TGCGCCAGCAGCTCCCAGGGGGCCTCCTACGAGCAGTACTTC	CASSSQGASYEQYF
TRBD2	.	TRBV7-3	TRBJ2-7	TGTGCCAGCAGCTTAACCCCAGGGACTAGCGGGAGGGCCTCCGAGCAGTACTTC	CASSLTPGTSGRASEQYF
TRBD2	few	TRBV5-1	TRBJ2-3	TGCGCCAGCAGCCTGCTGGGGGGGAACACAGATACGCAGTATTTT	CASSLLGGNTDTQYF
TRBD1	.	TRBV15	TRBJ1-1	TGTGCCACCAGCAGAGCTCAGGGGGGCGGCACTGAAGCTTTCTTT	CATSRAQGGGTEAFF
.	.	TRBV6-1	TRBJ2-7	TGTGCCGTACAGGTCTACGAGCAGTACTTC	CAVQVYEQYF
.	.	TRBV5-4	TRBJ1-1	TGTGCCAGCAGCCCGGACGGTGCCCTGGACACTGAAGCTTTCTTT	CASSPDGALDTEAFF
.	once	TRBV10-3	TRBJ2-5	TGTGCCATCAGGGTGGACAGAAAAGAGACCCAGTACTTC	CAIRVDRKETQYF
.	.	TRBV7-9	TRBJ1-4	TGTGCCAGCAGCTCGGTAAATGGAGAAAAACTGTTTTTT	CASSSVNGEKLFF
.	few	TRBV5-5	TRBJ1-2	TGTGCCAGCAGCGCGGAAGGATATGGCTACACCTTC	CASSAEGYGYTF
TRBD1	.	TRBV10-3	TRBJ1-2	TGTGCCATCAGACGGACAGGGGGCGACCCGGTGAGAGGCTACACCTTC	CAIRRTGGDPVRGYTF
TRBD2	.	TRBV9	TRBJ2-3	TGTGCCAGCACCCCTTGGCGGGAGGCCCGCACAGATACGCAGTATTTT	CASTPWREARTDTQYF
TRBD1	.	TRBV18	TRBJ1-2	TGTGCCAGCTCACCGACAGGGGTGGACTACACCTTC	CASSPTGVDYTF
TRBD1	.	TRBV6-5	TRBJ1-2	TGTGCCAGCAGCGGACAGGGGGATGGCTACACCTTC	CASSGQGDGYTF
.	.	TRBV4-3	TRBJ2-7	TGCGCCAGCAGCCCGACACCCCCCCCCTCCTACGAGCAGTACTTC	CASSPTPPPSYEQYF
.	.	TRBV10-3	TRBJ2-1	TGTGCCATCAGTGATCCCATTAGGGAGTCCTACAATGAGCAGTTCTTC	CAISDPIRESYNEQFF
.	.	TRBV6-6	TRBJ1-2	TGTGCCAGCATGGCCGGAGCCTTACAAACTGGTGGCTACACCTTC	CASMAGALQTGGYTF
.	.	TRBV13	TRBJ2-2	TGTGCCAGCAGCTTACGCACGACCGGGGAGCTGTTTTTT	CASSLRTTGELFF
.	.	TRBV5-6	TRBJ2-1	TGTGCCAGCAGCTTGGCCGCCGGCAGGCGATACAATGAGCAGTTCTTC	CASSLAAGRRYNEQFF
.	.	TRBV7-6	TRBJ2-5	TGTGCCAGCAGCCAGGGGATAGGGGTTCAAGAGACCCAGTACTTC	CASSQGIGVQETQYF
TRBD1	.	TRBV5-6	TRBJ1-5	TGTGCCAGCAGCGCCGACAGGGGGAGGTATCAGCCCCAGCATTTT	CASSADRGRYQPQHF
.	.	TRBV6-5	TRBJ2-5	TGTGCCAGCAGTTACCAGGGACTTTTCCAAGAGACCCAGTACTTC	CASSYQGLFQETQYF
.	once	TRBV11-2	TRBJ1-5	TGTGCCAGCAGCCCCTTCCACAGAATCCCATATAGCAATCAGCCCCAGCATTTT	CASSPFHRIPYSNQPQHF
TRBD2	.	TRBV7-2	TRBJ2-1	TGTGCCAGCAGCTTACAAGCGGGAGGCCATGAGCAGTTCTTC	CASSLQAGGHEQFF
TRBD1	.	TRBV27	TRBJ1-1	TGTGCCAGCAGACGATCACAAACAACAGGGGTGAACACTGAAGCTTTCTTT	CASRRSQTTGVNTEAFF
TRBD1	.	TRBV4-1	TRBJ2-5	TGCGCCAGCAGCCAAGGGGACAGGGGGCGTCCGGAGACCCAGTACTTC	CASSQGDRGRPETQYF
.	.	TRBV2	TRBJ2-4	TGTGCCAGCCACCGCTCCGCCGAGGGGAGCATTCAGTACTTC	CASHRSAEGSIQYF
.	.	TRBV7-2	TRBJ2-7	TGTGCCAGCAGCACCGCCCACAGGGAAGCCTACGAGCAGTACTTC	CASSTAHREAYEQYF
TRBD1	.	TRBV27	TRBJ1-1	TGTGCCAGCAGTTTATATCCGACAGGGTATGTGAACACTGAAGCTTTCTTT	CASSLYPTGYVNTEAFF
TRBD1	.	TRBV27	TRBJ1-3	TGTGCCAGCAGTACCCTGACAGGGGGACTCTCTGGAAACACCATATATTTT	CASSTLTGGLSGNTIYF
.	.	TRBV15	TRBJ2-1	TGTGCCACCAGCAGGGCCACCCGGGACTTCGATTCCTACAATGAGCAGTTCTTC	CATSRATRDFDSYNEQFF
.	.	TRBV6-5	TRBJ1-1	TGTGCCAGCAGTTACAGGGCTTTTAAGGAAGCTTTCTTT	CASSYRAFKEAFF
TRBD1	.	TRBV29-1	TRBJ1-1	TGCAGCGGTAGACAGGGTGGGACTGAAGCTTTCTTT	CSGRQGGTEAFF
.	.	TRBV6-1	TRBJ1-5	TGTGCCAGCAGTGAAGCGCCGGGCAGTCTTGCCAATCAGCCCCAGCATTTT	CASSEAPGSLANQPQHF
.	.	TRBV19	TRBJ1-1	TGTGCCAGTAGTATAGTCCAGGGACCAAGGTCAGGAGCTTTCTTT	CASSIVQGPRSGAFF
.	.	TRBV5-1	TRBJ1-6	TGCGCCAGCAGCATAGGACAGAGCTCCTATAATTCACCCCTCCACTTT	CASSIGQSSYNSPLHF